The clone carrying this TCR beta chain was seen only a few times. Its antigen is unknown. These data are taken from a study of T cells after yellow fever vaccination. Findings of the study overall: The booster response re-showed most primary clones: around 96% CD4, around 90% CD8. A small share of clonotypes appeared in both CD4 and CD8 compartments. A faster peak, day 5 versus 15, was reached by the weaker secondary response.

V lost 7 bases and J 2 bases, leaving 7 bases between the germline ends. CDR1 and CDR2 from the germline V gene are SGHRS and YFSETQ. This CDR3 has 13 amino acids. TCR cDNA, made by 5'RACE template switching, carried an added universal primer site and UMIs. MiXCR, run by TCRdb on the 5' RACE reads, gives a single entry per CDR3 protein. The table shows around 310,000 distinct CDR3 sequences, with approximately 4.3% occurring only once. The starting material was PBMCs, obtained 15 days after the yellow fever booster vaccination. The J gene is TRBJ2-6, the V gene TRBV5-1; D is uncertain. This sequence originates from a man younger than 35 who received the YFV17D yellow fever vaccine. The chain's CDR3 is CASRDPGANVLTF. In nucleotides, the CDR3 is TGCGCCAGCCGCGACCCTGGGGCCAACGTCCTGACTTTC.